Following are 6 T cell receptor beta chains from one sample sequenced in a study of blood T cell repertoires in COVID-19. Here immunoSEQ multiplex PCR was the method, and the copy in TCRdb shows in-frame clones only, minus some. The profile covers 250,000 or so clones, with roughly 85% appearing a single time and about 3% taken by the ten largest. The sequencing input was peripheral blood. These receptors originate from a man younger than 30 with active or convalescent COVID-19.

This chain uses TRBV19 with TRBJ1-2, with 8 bases identical to TRBD1. Germline V lookup: CDR1 LNHDA, CDR2 SQIVND (reference sequence). The CDR3 is made up of 14 amino acids. Unmatched junction bases numbered 2, after V lost 1 base and J lost 4 bases. CDR3 protein: CASSIAGGGYGYTF. CDR3 nucleotide sequence: TGTGCCAGTAGTATAGCAGGGGGCGGCTATGGCTACACCTTC. The full variable domain, with the rest looked up from reference TRBV19 and TRBJ1-2, is DGGITQSPKYLFRKEGQNVTLSCEQNLNHDAMYWYRQDPGQGLRLIYYSQIVNDFQKGDIAEGYSVSREKKESFPLTVTSAQKNPTAFYLCASSIAGGGYGYTFGSGTRLTVV.

The chain uses TRBV7-2 and TRBJ2-7; D may be TRBD2 (6 bases). There are 13 residues in the CDR3. Germline lookup yields CDR1 SGHTA and CDR2 FQGNSA. The V end was cut by 2 bases, the J end by 6 bases, with 11 bases between. CDR3 in DNA: TGTGCCAGCAGCTTACGTCAGGGAGGCGAGCAGTACTTC. Encoded protein: CASSLRQGGEQYF.

The chain recombines TRBV20-1 with TRBJ1-1, with D tentatively TRBD1 (6 bases). Trimming stripped 6 bases from V and 7 bases from J, with 12 bases between. Germline V gene sequence: CDR1 DFQATT, CDR2 SNEGSKA (reference sequence). This CDR3 contains 11 residues. CDR3 residues: CSAREDSEAFF. The CDR3 nucleotides are TGCAGTGCACGAGAGGACAGTGAAGCTTTCTTT.

This chain uses TRBV15 with TRBJ2-7; 11 nucleotides match TRBD2. With 0 bases clipped from V and 3 bases from J, the junction kept 19 bases outside the gene matches. CDR3 length: 21 amino acids. Germline lookup yields CDR1 LNHNV and CDR2 YYDKDF (reference sequence). Here the CDR3 DNA reads TGTGCCACCAGCAGAGATAAACCGGCTAGCGGGAGGCCCACGATTTTCTACGAGCAGTACTTC. This translates into CATSRDKPASGRPTIFYEQYF.

The chain has TRBV7-2 and TRBJ2-7, with 11 positions matching TRBD2. V was pared by 2 bases and J by 5 bases, with 11 bases of the junction left unmatched. The germline V gene has CDR1 SGHTA and CDR2 FQGNSA. The CDR3 consists of 17 residues. CDR3 amino acids: CASSLTLLAGGGDEQYF. The CDR3 DNA sequence: TGTGCCAGCAGCTTAACTCTTCTAGCGGGGGGCGGGGACGAGCAGTACTTC.

The chain links TRBV19 to TRBJ1-5; 8 nucleotides align to TRBD1. The germline V gene has CDR1 LNHDA and CDR2 SQIVND (reference sequence). V lost 2 bases, J lost 3 bases, and 9 bases stayed unmatched. This CDR3 spans 17 amino acids. Here the CDR3 DNA reads TGTGCCAGTAGTATAAGTCAGGGGGCGCGGGTCAATCAGCCCCAGCATTTT. This sequence encodes CASSISQGARVNQPQHF.